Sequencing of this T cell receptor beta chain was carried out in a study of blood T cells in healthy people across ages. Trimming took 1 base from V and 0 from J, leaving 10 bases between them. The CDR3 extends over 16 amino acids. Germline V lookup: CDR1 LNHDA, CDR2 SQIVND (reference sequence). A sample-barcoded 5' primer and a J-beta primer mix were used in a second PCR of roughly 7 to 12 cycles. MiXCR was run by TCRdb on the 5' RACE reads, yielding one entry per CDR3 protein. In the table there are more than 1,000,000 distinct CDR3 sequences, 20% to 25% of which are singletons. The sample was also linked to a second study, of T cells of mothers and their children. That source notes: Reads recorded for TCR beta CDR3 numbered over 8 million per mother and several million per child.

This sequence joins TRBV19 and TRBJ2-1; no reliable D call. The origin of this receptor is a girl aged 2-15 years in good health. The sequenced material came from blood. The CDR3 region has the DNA TGTGCCAGTAGTATAGTTAGCCCCAGCTCCTACAATGAGCAGTTCTTC. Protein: CASSIVSPSSYNEQFF.